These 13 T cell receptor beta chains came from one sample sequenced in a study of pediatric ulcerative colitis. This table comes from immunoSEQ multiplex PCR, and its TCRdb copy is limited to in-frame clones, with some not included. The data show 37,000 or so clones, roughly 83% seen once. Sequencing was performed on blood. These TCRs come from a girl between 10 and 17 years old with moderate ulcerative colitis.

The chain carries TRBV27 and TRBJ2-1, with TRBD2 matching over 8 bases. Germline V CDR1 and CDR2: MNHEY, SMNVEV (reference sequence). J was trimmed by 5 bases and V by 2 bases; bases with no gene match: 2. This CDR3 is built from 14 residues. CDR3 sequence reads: CASSLTSGHNEQFF. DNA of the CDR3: TGTGCCAGCAGTTTAACTAGCGGACACAATGAGCAGTTCTTC.

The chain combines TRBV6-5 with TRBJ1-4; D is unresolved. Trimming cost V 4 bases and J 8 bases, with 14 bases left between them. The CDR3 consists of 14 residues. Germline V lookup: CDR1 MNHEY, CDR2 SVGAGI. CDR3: CASSWSASNEKLFF. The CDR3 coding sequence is TGTGCCAGCAGTTGGTCAGCGTCGAACGAAAAACTGTTTTTT.

CDR3 sequence reads: CASSQVGTGNQETQYF. In DNA form, the CDR3 reads TGTGCCAGCAGCCAAGTTGGAACGGGGAACCAAGAGACCCAGTACTTC. The chain links TRBV4-2 to TRBJ2-5; TRBD2 is a possible D gene (5 bases). Germline CDR1 reads LGHNA; CDR2 reads YNFKEQ. V lost 1 base and J lost 0, with 12 bases in between. The CDR3 is 16 residues long.

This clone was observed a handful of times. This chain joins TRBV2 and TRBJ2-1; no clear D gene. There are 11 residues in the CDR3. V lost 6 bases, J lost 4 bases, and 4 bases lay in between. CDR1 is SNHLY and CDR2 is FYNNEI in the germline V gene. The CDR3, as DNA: TGTGCCAGCAGCTTTTACAATGAGCAGTTCTTC. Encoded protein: CASSFYNEQFF.

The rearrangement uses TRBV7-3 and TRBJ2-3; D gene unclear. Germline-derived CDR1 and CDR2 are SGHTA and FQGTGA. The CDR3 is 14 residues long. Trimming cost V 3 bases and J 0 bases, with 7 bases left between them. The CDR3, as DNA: TGTGCCAGCAGCTTTACTGGGAGCACAGATACGCAGTATTTT. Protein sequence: CASSFTGSTDTQYF.

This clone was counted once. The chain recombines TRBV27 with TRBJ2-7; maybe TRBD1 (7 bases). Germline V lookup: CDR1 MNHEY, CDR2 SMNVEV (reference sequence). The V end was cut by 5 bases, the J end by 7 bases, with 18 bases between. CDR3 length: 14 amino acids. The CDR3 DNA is TGTGCCAGCAGTGACCTAGGGGGCGCGGGGGAGCAGTACTTC. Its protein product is CASSDLGGAGEQYF.

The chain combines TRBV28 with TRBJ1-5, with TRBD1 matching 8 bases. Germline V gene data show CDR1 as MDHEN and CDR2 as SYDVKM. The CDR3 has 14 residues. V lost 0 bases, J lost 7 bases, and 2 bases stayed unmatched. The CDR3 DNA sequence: TGTGCCAGCAGTTTATGGGGACAGGTGCAGCCCCAGCATTTT. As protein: CASSLWGQVQPQHF.

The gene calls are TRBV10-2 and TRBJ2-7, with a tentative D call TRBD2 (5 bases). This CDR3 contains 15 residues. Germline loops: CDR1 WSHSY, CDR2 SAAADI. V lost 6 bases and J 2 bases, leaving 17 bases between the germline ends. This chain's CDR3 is CASSETGRETYEQYF. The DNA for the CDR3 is TGCGCCAGCAGCGAGACCGGACGGGAAACCTACGAGCAGTACTTC.

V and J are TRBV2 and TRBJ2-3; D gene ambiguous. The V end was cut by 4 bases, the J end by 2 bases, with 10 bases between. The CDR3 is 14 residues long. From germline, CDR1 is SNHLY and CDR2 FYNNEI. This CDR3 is CASSVPSPTDTQYF. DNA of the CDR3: TGTGCCAGCAGTGTTCCCAGCCCCACAGATACGCAGTATTTT. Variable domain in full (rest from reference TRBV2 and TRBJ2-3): EPEVTQTPSHQVTQMGQEVILRCVPISNHLYFYWYRQILGQKVEFLVSFYNNEISEKSEIFDDQFSVERPDGSNFTLKIRSTKLEDSAMYFCASSVPSPTDTQYFGPGTRLTVL.

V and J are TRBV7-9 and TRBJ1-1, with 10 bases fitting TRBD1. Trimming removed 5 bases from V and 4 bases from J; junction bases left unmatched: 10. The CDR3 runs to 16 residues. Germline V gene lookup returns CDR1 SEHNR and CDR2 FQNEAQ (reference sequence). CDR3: CASSRQGARSSTEAFF. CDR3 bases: TGTGCCAGCAGCCGACAGGGGGCAAGGTCGAGCACTGAAGCTTTCTTT.

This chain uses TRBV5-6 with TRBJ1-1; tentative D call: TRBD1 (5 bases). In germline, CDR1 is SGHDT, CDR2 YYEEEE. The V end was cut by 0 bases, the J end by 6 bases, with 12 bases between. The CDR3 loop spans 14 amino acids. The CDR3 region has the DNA TGTGCCAGCAGCTTGGCCCAGGGAAGGTCTGAAGCTTTCTTT. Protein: CASSLAQGRSEAFF.

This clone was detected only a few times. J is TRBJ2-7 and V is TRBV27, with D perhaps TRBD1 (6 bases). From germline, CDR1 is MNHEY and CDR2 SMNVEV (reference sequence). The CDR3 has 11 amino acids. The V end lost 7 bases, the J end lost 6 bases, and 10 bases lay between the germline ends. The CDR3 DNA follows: TGTGCCAGCATACAGGGTGGCGAGCAGTACTTC. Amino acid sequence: CASIQGGEQYF.

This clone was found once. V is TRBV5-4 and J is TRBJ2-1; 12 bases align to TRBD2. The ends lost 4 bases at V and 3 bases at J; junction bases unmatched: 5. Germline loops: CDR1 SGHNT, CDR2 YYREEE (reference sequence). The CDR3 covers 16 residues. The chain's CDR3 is CASSAPGLAGYNEQFF. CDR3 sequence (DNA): TGTGCCAGCAGCGCGCCGGGACTAGCGGGCTACAATGAGCAGTTCTTC.